These 2 T cell receptor beta chains were all obtained from the same sample, sequenced in a study of regulatory T cells in long-lasting Graves disease. Arm-PCR with iRepertoire HTBI primers amplified the CDR3 regions for these TCR beta libraries. TCRdb called the multiplex PCR reads again in MiXCR, with one record for every CDR3 protein. The sample holds 250,000 to 300,000 distinct CDR3 sequences; under 20% are singletons and the top ten take around 15%. As for time point: newly diagnosed GD, antithyroid drugs for less than 3 months. Making the TCR library involved RNA that had been extracted from PBMCs. The data were also submitted as part of a second study, on T cells in Graves' hyperthyroidism and ophthalmopathy.

The sequencing here drew on peripheral blood mononuclear cells (PBMCs), taken at new diagnosis, from a patient treated with antithyroid drugs. These receptors all come from a woman aged 30 to 39 with Graves disease.

The chain has TRBV19 and TRBJ2-1; the D gene is possibly TRBD2 (7 bases). Looked up from germline, CDR1 is LNHDA and CDR2 is SQIVND (reference sequence). This CDR3 has 17 residues. The germline V and J ends were trimmed by 4 bases and 7 bases, with 23 bases remaining between them. The CDR3 DNA follows: TGTGCCAGTAGTACCCGTCCGGGGGGCAGGGGAAAAAATGAGCAGTTCTTC. Residues: CASSTRPGGRGKNEQFF.

This clonotype has at least ten counts. This chain's CDR3 is CASSPPGYAYGYTF. The CDR3 DNA reads TGTGCCAGCAGCCCCCCCGGGTACGCCTACGGCTACACCTTC. The chain joins TRBV7-9 to TRBJ1-2, with D unresolved. The length of the CDR3 is 14 residues. Per germline, CDR1 SEHNR and CDR2 FQNEAQ (reference sequence). V shed 5 bases and J shed 8 bases, with 18 bases lying between them.